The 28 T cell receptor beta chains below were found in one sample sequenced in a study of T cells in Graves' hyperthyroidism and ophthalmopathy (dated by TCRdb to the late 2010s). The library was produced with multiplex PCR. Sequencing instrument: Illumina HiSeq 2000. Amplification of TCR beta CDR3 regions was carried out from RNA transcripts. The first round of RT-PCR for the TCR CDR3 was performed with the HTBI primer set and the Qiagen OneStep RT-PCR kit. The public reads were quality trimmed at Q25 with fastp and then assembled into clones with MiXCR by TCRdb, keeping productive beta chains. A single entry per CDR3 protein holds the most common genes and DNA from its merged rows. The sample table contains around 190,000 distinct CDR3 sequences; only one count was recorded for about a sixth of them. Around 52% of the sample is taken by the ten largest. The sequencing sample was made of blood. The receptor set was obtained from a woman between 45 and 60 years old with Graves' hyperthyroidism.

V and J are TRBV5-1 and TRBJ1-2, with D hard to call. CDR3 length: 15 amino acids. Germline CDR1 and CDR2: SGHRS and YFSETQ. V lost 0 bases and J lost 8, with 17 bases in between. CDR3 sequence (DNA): TGCGCCAGCAGCTTGGTTGGGGAATCGGCGGCCGGCTACACCTTC. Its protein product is CASSLVGESAAGYTF.

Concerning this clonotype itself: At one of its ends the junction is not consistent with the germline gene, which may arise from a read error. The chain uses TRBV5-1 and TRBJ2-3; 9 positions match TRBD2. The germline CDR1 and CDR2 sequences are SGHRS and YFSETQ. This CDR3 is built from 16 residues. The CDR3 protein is CASSLVGTSLPDTQYF. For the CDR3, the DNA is TGTGCCAGCAGCTTGGTCGGGACTAGCCTTCCAGATACGCAGTATTTT.

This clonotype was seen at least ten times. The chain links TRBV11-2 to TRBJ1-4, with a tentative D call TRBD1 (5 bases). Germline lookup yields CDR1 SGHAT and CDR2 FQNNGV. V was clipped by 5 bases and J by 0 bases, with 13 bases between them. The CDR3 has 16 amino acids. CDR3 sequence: CASSPHRFATNEKLFF. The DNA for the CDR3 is TGTGCCAGCAGCCCGCACAGGTTCGCAACTAATGAAAAACTGTTTTTT.

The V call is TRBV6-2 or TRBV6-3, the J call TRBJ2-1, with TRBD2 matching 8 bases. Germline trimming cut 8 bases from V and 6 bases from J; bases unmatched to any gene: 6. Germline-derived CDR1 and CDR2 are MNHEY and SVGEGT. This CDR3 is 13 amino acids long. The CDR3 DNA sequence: TGTGCCAGCTCCCCAGCGGGAGTCAATGAGCAGTTCTTC. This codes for CASSPAGVNEQFF.

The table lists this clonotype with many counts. CDR3 DNA sequence: TGTGCCACCAGCAGAGATCGTGAGGGGTTGGAATCCTACAATGAGCAGTTCTTC. It codes for CATSRDREGLESYNEQFF. This chain links TRBV15 with TRBJ2-1, with D possibly being TRBD1 or TRBD2 (5 bases each). CDR1 LNHNV and CDR2 YYDKDF come from the germline V gene (reference sequence). Trimming removed 0 bases from V and 1 base from J, with 16 bases in between. CDR3 length: 18 residues.

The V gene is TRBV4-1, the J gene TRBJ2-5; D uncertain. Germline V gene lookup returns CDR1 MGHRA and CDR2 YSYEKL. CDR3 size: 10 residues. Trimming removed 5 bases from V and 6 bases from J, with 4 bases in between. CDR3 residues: CASSGQTQYF. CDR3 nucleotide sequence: TGCGCCAGCAGCGGCCAGACCCAGTACTTC.

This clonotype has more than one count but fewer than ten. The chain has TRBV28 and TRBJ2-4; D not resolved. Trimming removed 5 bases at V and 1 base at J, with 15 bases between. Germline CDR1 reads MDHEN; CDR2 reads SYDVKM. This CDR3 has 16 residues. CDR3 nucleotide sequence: TGTGCCAGCAGTACCACACTCCGTTGGGCCAAAAACATTCAGTACTTC. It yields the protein CASSTTLRWAKNIQYF.

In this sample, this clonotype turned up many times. CDR3 amino acids: CSAPPAGQSYEQYF. The CDR3 nucleotides read TGCAGTGCTCCCCCCGCCGGACAGTCCTACGAGCAGTACTTC. The chain has TRBV20-1 and TRBJ2-7; D is possibly TRBD1 (6 bases). Trimming removed 5 bases at V and 1 base at J, with 15 bases between. The CDR3 totals 14 residues. In germline, CDR1 is DFQATT, CDR2 SNEGSKA (reference sequence).

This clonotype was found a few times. The chain's CDR3 is CARSRDGRETQYF. The CDR3, as DNA: TGTGCCAGATCCAGGGACGGGAGGGAGACCCAGTACTTC. The chain has TRBV27 and TRBJ2-5, with 7 bases identical to TRBD2. Germline CDR1 reads MNHEY; CDR2 reads SMNVEV (reference sequence). CDR3 size: 13 residues. Losses at the gene ends were 9 bases for V and 5 bases for J; bases not matched to a gene: 9.

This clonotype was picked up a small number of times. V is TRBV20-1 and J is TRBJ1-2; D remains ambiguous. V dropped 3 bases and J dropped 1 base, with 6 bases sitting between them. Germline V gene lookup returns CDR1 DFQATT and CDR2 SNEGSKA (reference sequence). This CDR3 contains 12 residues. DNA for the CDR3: TGCAGTGCTAGCCAGGATAACTATGGCTACACCTTC. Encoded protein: CSASQDNYGYTF.

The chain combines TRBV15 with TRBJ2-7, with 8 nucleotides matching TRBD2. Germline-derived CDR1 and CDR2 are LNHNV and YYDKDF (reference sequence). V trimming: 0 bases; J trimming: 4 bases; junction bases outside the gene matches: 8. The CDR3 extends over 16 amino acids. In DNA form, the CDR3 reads TGTGCCACCAGCAGAGATTCAGTAGCGGGAAGGTACGAGCAGTACTTC. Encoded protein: CATSRDSVAGRYEQYF.

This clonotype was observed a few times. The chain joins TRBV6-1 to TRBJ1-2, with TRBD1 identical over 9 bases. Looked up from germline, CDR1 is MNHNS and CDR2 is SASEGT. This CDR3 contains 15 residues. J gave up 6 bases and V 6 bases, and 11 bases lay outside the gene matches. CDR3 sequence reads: CASRDPGTGKDGYTF. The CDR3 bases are TGTGCCAGCAGAGACCCCGGGACAGGGAAGGATGGCTACACCTTC.

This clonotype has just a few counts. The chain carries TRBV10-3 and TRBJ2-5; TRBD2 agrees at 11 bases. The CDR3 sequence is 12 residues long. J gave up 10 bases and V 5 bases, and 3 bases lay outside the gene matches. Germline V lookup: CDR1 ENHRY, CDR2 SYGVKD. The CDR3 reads CAISTSGRNQYF. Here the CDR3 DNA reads TGTGCCATCAGTACTAGCGGGAGAAACCAGTACTTC.

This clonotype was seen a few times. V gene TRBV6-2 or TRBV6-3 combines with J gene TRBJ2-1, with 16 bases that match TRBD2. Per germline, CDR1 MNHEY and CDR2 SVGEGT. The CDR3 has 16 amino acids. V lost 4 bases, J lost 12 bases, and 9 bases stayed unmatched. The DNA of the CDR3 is TGTGCCAGCAGTTTCGTCCGGGGACTAGCGGGAGGGTGGCAGTTCTTC. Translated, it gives CASSFVRGLAGGWQFF.

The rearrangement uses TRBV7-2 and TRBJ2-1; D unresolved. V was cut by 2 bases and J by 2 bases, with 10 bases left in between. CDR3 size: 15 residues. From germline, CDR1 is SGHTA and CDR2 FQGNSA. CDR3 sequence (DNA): TGTGCCAGCAGCTTAAGACCCGAGGCCTACAATGAGCAGTTCTTC. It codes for CASSLRPEAYNEQFF.

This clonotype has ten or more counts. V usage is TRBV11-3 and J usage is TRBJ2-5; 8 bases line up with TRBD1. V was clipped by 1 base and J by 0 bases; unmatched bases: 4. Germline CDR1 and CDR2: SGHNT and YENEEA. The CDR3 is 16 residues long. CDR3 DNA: TGTGCCAGCAGCTTAGTGGTGACAGGGGACCAAGAGACCCAGTACTTC. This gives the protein CASSLVVTGDQETQYF.

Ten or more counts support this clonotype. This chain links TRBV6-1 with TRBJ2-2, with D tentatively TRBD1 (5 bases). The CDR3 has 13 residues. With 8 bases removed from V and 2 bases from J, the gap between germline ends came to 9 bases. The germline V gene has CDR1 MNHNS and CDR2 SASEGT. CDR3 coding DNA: TGTGCCAGCGGCGACAGCAACACCGGGGAGCTGTTTTTT. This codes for CASGDSNTGELFF.

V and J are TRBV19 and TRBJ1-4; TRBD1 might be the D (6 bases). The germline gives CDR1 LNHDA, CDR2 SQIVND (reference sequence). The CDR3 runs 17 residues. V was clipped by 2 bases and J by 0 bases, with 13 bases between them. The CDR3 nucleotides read TGTGCCAGTAGTATAAAGACAGGCGGAACAACTAATGAAAAACTGTTTTTT. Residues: CASSIKTGGTTNEKLFF. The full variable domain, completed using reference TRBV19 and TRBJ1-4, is DGGITQSPKYLFRKEGQNVTLSCEQNLNHDAMYWYRQDPGQGLRLIYYSQIVNDFQKGDIAEGYSVSREKKESFPLTVTSAQKNPTAFYLCASSIKTGGTTNEKLFFGSGTQLSVL.

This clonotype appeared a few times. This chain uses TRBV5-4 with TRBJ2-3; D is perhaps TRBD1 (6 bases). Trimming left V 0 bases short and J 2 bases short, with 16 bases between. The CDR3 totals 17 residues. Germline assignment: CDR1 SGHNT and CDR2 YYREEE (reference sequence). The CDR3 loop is CASSLVDPGQTTDTQYF. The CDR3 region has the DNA TGTGCCAGCAGCTTGGTGGACCCGGGACAAACCACAGATACGCAGTATTTT.

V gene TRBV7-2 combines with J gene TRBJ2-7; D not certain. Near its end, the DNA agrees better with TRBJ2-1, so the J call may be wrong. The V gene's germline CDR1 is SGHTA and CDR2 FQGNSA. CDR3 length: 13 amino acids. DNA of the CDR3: TGTGCCAGCAGCTTAGGCGGATCCTACGAGCAGTTCTTC. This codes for CASSLGGSYEQFF.

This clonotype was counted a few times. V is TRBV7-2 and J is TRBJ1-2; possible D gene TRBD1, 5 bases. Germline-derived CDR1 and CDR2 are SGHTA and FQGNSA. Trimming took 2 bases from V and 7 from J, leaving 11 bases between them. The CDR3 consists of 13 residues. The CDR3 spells CASSLQGPPGYTF. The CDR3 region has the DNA TGTGCCAGCAGCTTACAGGGTCCCCCTGGCTACACCTTC.

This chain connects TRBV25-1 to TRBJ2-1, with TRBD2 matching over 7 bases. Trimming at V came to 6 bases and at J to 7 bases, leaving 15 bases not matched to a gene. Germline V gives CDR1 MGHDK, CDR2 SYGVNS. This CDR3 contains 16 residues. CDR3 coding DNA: TGTGCCAGCAGCGATCCTCGAGCGGGGCCTTTTAATGAGCAGTTCTTC. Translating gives CASSDPRAGPFNEQFF.

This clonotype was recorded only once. CDR3 sequence reads: CASSLGITGDQPQHF. The CDR3 DNA follows: TGTGCCAGCAGCTTAGGCATAACAGGGGATCAGCCCCAGCATTTT. V usage is TRBV7-2 and J usage is TRBJ1-5; 7 bases line up with TRBD1. Germline V CDR1 and CDR2: SGHTA, FQGNSA. There are 15 residues in the CDR3. The ends lost 1 base at V and 5 bases at J; junction bases unmatched: 5. The full variable domain, in which reference TRBV7-2 and TRBJ1-5 provide the parts outside the CDR3, is GAGVSQSPSNKVTEKGKDVELRCDPISGHTALYWYRQSLGQGLEFLIYFQGNSAPDKSGLPSDRFSAERTGGSVSTLTIQRTQQEDSAVYLCASSLGITGDQPQHFGDGTRLSIL.

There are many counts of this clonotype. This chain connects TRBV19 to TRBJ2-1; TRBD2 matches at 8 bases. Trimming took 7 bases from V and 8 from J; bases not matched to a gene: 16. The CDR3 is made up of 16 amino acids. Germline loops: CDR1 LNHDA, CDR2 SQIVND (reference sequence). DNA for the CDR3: TGTGCCAGTACCCACCCGACCGGGAGGGCCGCGGATGAGCAGTTCTTC. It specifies CASTHPTGRAADEQFF.

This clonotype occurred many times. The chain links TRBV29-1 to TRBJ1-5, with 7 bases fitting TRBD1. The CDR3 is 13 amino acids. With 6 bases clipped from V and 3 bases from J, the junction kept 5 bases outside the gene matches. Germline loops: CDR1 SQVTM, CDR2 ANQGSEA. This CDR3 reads CSVGTEPNQPQHF. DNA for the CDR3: TGCAGCGTGGGGACAGAACCCAATCAGCCCCAGCATTTT.

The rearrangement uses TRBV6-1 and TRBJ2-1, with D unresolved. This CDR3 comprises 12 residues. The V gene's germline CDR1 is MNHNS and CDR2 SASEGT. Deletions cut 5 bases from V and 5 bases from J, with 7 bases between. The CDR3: CASSPTNNEQFF. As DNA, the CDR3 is TGTGCCAGCAGTCCCACCAACAATGAGCAGTTCTTC.

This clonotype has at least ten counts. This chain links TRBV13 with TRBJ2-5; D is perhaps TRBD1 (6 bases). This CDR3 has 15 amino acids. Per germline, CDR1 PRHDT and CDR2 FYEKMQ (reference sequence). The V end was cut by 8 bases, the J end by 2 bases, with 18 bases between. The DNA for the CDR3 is TGTGCCAGCTCATACAGGGAACTGAGACAAGAGACCCAGTACTTC. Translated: CASSYRELRQETQYF.

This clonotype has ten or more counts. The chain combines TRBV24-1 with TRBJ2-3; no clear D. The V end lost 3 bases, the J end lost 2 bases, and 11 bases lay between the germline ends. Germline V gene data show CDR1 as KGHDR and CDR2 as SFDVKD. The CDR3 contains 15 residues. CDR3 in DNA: TGTGCCACCAGTGATCCCTTAGCCTACACAGATACGCAGTATTTT. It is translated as CATSDPLAYTDTQYF.